The clone carrying this TCR beta chain has only a few counts. Its antigen is undetermined. Sequencing was performed with immunoSEQ multiplex PCR; in TCRdb, only in-frame clones are kept and a portion is missing. This table holds 4,500 or so clones, about 37% found once. These data come from a study of T cells in localized non-small cell lung cancer. Study observations and caveats: The study linked higher blood T cell density to longer overall survival. Appearing in adjacent lung were a median about 59 of the top 100 tumor clones. Only one tumor region was sequenced, so heterogeneity remains possible.

Unmatched junction bases numbered 7, after V lost 5 bases and J lost 7 bases. From germline, CDR1 is MNHGY and CDR2 SAAAGT. The CDR3 has 15 residues. V gene TRBV6-8 combines with J gene TRBJ2-1; 11 nucleotides agree with TRBD2. The source is a woman aged 35 to 70 with stage I lung adenocarcinoma. The sequences come from lung tumor tissue, collected before any cancer treatment. The CDR3 loop is CASSVVAGGINEQFF. CDR3 sequence (DNA): TGTGCCAGCAGTGTGGTAGCGGGAGGGATAAATGAGCAGTTCTTC.